The rows below give T cell receptor beta chains drawn from one sample of a study of blood T cells in healthy people across ages. TCRdb reprocessed the 5' RACE reads via MiXCR and lists one record per CDR3 protein. Among over 600,000 distinct CDR3 sequences, 46% were seen once, and the ten largest hold around 18%. Sequences were obtained from blood. The receptors were sampled from a man older than 75 in good health. The CDR3 runs from the conserved cysteine through the conserved F or W. Fields, in order: clone size, J gene, V gene, D gene, CDR3 DNA, CDR3 protein. The D gene is left open where the match is weak. The listing skips clone size in some rows; elsewhere it reads once, few, many or a size class.

many,TRBJ2-1,TRBV20-1,TRBD2,TGCAGTGCTACTCCGCCTCTGGCGGGAGGGGGTGAGCAGTTCTTC,CSATPPLAGGGEQFF
few,TRBJ1-1,TRBV20-1,-,TGCAGTGCTAGAGATGGGGGGGGCACTGAAGCTTTCTTT,CSARDGGGTEAFF
few,TRBJ2-1,TRBV18,TRBD1,TGTGCCAGCCGGGGGGACAGGGGGCTCAATGAGCAGTTCTTC,CASRGDRGLNEQFF
-,TRBJ2-5,TRBV28,-,TGTGCCAGCAGTAGTAGTCGCACCGGCCCTACGGAGACCCAGTACTTC,CASSSSRTGPTETQYF
-,TRBJ2-5,TRBV27,-,TGTGCCAGCAGTCCGTCTAGTCCGACGGAGACCCAGTACTTC,CASSPSSPTETQYF
-,TRBJ2-3,TRBV4-3,-,TGCGCCAGCAGCCAAGTTCAGCCTAGCGCGAGCACAGATACGCAGTATTTT,CASSQVQPSASTDTQYF
-,TRBJ2-3,TRBV7-2,TRBD1,TGTGCCAGCAGCGTTTGGGGACAGAGCACAGATACGCAGTATTTT,CASSVWGQSTDTQYF
many,TRBJ2-3,TRBV7-6,TRBD2,TGTGCCAGCAGCCGAAGACTAGCGGGAGATACGCAGTATTTT,CASSRRLAGDTQYF
-,TRBJ2-7,TRBV5-1,-,TGCGCCAGCAGCTTGGAGGCCGGGACATCCTACGAGCAGTACTTC,CASSLEAGTSYEQYF
once,TRBJ2-5,TRBV18,TRBD1,TGTGCCAGCTCACCGGGGGCAGGGGGTTTGGAGACCCAGTACTTC,CASSPGAGGLETQYF
-,TRBJ2-1,TRBV7-9,TRBD1,TGTGCCAGCAGCTGGGCACAGGACAGGGGCAATGAGCAGTTCTTC,CASSWAQDRGNEQFF
few,TRBJ1-4,TRBV29-1,-,TGCAGCGTTGGGTATCGGGGAACTAATGAAAAACTGTTTTTT,CSVGYRGTNEKLFF
-,TRBJ2-1,TRBV5-1,-,TGCGCCAGTATGAAGGAAAGCTCCTACAATGAGCAGTTCTTC,CASMKESSYNEQFF
-,TRBJ2-5,TRBV7-8,-,TGTGCCAGCAGCTTAGCCGAGCCCGACGGGGAGACCCAGTACTTC,CASSLAEPDGETQYF
once,TRBJ1-1,TRBV5-1,-,TGCGCCAGCAGCGATGGTTCCGGGACACAGATCGCTGAAGCTTTCTTT,CASSDGSGTQIAEAFF
-,TRBJ2-7,TRBV7-9,TRBD2,TGTGCCAGCAGCTTAGAGGCTAGCGGGCCAACCTACGAGCAGTACTTC,CASSLEASGPTYEQYF
few,TRBJ2-7,TRBV7-2,-,TGTGCCAGCAGCTTAGGCGGGACTCCTGAATACGAGCAGTACTTC,CASSLGGTPEYEQYF
-,TRBJ2-5,TRBV10-1,-,TGCGCCAGCAGTGAAGGTGGGCGACCGGAGACCCAGTACTTC,CASSEGGRPETQYF
-,TRBJ2-7,TRBV20-1,-,TGCAGTGCTCTCCACAGGGCCTACGAGCAGTACTTC,CSALHRAYEQYF
once,TRBJ2-5,TRBV10-3,-,TGTGCCATCAGTGGGGGGCTAGTTGAGACCCAGTACTTC,CAISGGLVETQYF
-,TRBJ2-1,TRBV7-2,TRBD2,TGTGCCAGCAGCTTAGCTTCGGGAGGAACACATGAGCAGTTCTTC,CASSLASGGTHEQFF
-,TRBJ2-7,TRBV5-1,-,TGCGCCAGCAGCCCTCAACCGGGACGGACGGCCTACGAGCAGTACTTC,CASSPQPGRTAYEQYF
-,TRBJ1-1,TRBV2,TRBD1,TGTGCCGGACAGGGCGTCGGGAACACTGAAGCTTTCTTT,CAGQGVGNTEAFF